Each of the 14 T cell receptor beta chains below was sequenced from the same sample in a study of blood T cell repertoires in COVID-19. Sequencing was performed with immunoSEQ multiplex PCR; in TCRdb, only in-frame clones are kept and a portion is missing. The sample includes 150,000 to 200,000 clones, about 86% of them seen just once. Sample: peripheral blood. The receptors derive from a man between 50 and 59 years old with active or convalescent COVID-19.

V and J are TRBV15 and TRBJ2-3, with 8 bases that match TRBD2. The V gene's germline CDR1 is LNHNV and CDR2 YYDKDF (reference sequence). After removal of 0 bases from V and 0 bases from J, the junction contained 11 bases not matched to a gene. The CDR3 is made up of 19 amino acids. CDR3: CATSRDLRGGIASTDTQYF. In DNA, the CDR3 is TGTGCCACCAGCAGAGATCTTCGCGGGGGGATTGCCAGCACAGATACGCAGTATTTT.

This sequence joins TRBV11-3 and TRBJ1-1; TRBD1 matches 9 bases. Germline V CDR1 and CDR2: SGHNT, YENEEA. The ends lost 1 base at V and 8 bases at J; junction bases unmatched: 14. CDR3 length: 17 amino acids. The CDR3 loop is CASSLVYWPHRGLEAFF. The CDR3 DNA follows: TGTGCCAGCAGCTTAGTGTATTGGCCCCACAGGGGGCTGGAAGCTTTCTTT.

V gene TRBV3-1 (or the pseudogene TRBV3-2) combines with J gene TRBJ1-1, with D maybe TRBD1 (6 bases). Germline V gene lookup returns CDR1 LGHDT and CDR2 YNNKEL (reference sequence). The CDR3 covers 14 residues. V was cut by 6 bases and J by 4 bases, with 15 bases left in between. The chain's CDR3 is CASSHYRDATEAFF. In DNA form, the CDR3 reads TGTGCCAGCAGTCACTACAGGGACGCCACTGAAGCTTTCTTT.

This chain joins TRBV15 and TRBJ2-1, with D possibly TRBD2 on 5 matching bases. This CDR3 is 17 amino acids long. The V end lost 0 bases, the J end lost 9 bases, and 21 bases lay between the germline ends. Germline V gene sequence: CDR1 LNHNV, CDR2 YYDKDF (reference sequence). CDR3: CATSRELSFSGVGEQFF. CDR3 in DNA: TGTGCCACCAGCAGAGAGTTGAGTTTCTCCGGGGTGGGTGAGCAGTTCTTC.

The V gene is TRBV20-1, the J gene TRBJ1-2; D is ambiguous. Germline loops: CDR1 DFQATT, CDR2 SNEGSKA (reference sequence). Trimming removed 1 base at V and 3 bases at J, with 3 bases between. There are 11 residues in the CDR3. The CDR3 here is CSARAHYGYTF. CDR3 in DNA: TGCAGTGCTAGAGCTCACTATGGCTACACCTTC.

The gene calls are TRBV19 and TRBJ2-3; 7 nucleotides align to TRBD2. This CDR3 is 16 amino acids long. CDR1 is LNHDA and CDR2 is SQIVND in the germline V gene (reference sequence). The J segment lost 6 bases and the V segment lost 3 bases, leaving 12 bases of the junction unmatched. The CDR3 protein is CASSIHDGGSPDTQYF. Written as DNA, the CDR3 is TGTGCCAGTAGTATTCATGATGGCGGGAGTCCGGATACGCAGTATTTT. The full variable domain, rest sourced from reference TRBV19 and TRBJ2-3, is DGGITQSPKYLFRKEGQNVTLSCEQNLNHDAMYWYRQDPGQGLRLIYYSQIVNDFQKGDIAEGYSVSREKKESFPLTVTSAQKNPTAFYLCASSIHDGGSPDTQYFGPGTRLTVL.

This clone has a single count. The chain is built from TRBV9 and TRBJ2-2, with D hard to call. V dropped 4 bases and J dropped 3 bases, with 13 bases sitting between them. This CDR3 has 15 amino acids. Germline lookup yields CDR1 SGDLS and CDR2 YYNGEE. CDR3 DNA: TGTGCCAGCAGCCCACGACTCACCCACACCGGGGAGCTGTTTTTT. Translation: CASSPRLTHTGELFF.

The chain combines TRBV6-6 with TRBJ2-1; 15 bases align to TRBD2. Germline loops: CDR1 MNHNY, CDR2 SVGAGI (reference sequence). V was pared by 6 bases and J by 8 bases, with 5 bases of the junction left unmatched. This CDR3 is 15 amino acids long. In nucleotides, the CDR3 is TGTGCCAGCAGGCACGGACTAGCGGGAGGGGATGAGCAGTTCTTC. It codes for CASRHGLAGGDEQFF.

In its sample, this clone was seen a few times. The chain uses TRBV4-3 and TRBJ1-2; TRBD1 matches 8 bases. Germline-derived CDR1 and CDR2 are LGHNA and YSLEER. V was clipped by 3 bases and J by 3 bases; unmatched bases: 3. The length of the CDR3 is 14 residues. The CDR3 DNA is TGCGCCAGCAGCCACCAACAGGGGGACTATGGCTACACCTTC. This codes for CASSHQQGDYGYTF.

CDR3 sequence: CASSLGGRETQYF. In DNA form, the CDR3 reads TGTGCCAGCAGCCTGGGGGGACGAGAGACCCAGTACTTC. The chain links TRBV28 to TRBJ2-5, with D possibly matching TRBD2 (6 bases). The CDR3 contains 13 residues. Per the germline V gene, CDR1 is MDHEN and CDR2 is SYDVKM. Deletions cut 6 bases from V and 4 bases from J, with 12 bases between.

V is TRBV24-1 and J is TRBJ2-5; TRBD2 matches 9 bases. The CDR3 runs 17 residues. Per germline, CDR1 KGHDR and CDR2 SFDVKD. After removal of 3 bases from V and 5 bases from J, the junction contained 12 bases not matched to a gene. CDR3 loop: CATSDTYTAGGRETQYF. For the CDR3, the DNA is TGTGCCACCAGTGATACCTATACCGCGGGAGGGCGGGAGACCCAGTACTTC.

The chain is built from TRBV11-2 and TRBJ2-3; unclear D gene. Trimming removed 0 bases at V and 0 bases at J, with 7 bases between. Germline V gene lookup returns CDR1 SGHAT and CDR2 FQNNGV. The CDR3 loop spans 15 amino acids. The CDR3 region has the DNA TGTGCCAGCAGCTTAGAGTCCCTTAGCACAGATACGCAGTATTTT. Translating gives CASSLESLSTDTQYF. The full variable domain, with the rest looked up from reference TRBV11-2 and TRBJ2-3, is EAGVAQSPRYKIIEKRQSVAFWCNPISGHATLYWYQQILGQGPKLLIQFQNNGVVDDSQLPKDRFSAERLKGVDSTLKIQPAKLEDSAVYLCASSLESLSTDTQYFGPGTRLTVL.

This clone was found once. The chain couples TRBV6-1 to TRBJ2-1; 10 nucleotides align to TRBD2. There are 16 residues in the CDR3. The V segment lost 4 bases and the J segment 6 bases; nucleotides outside the gene matches: 9. Germline V gene lookup returns CDR1 MNHNS and CDR2 SASEGT. The CDR3 is CASSVTLAGAGNEQFF. CDR3 DNA: TGTGCCAGCAGTGTAACCCTAGCGGGAGCAGGCAATGAGCAGTTCTTC.

The count of this clone is one. This rearrangement joins TRBV5-1 to TRBJ2-1, with 8 bases that match TRBD1. The CDR3 length is 14 residues. After removal of 4 bases from V and 5 bases from J, the junction contained 5 bases not matched to a gene. CDR1 SGHRS and CDR2 YFSETQ come from the germline V gene. The CDR3 region has the DNA TGCGCCAGCAGCCAGTCGGGACAGGACAATGAGCAGTTCTTC. It translates to CASSQSGQDNEQFF.